The 23 T cell receptor beta chains below come from one sample, sequenced in a study of blood T cell repertoires in COVID-19. TCRdb's copy holds only in-frame clones and misses some; the assay was immunoSEQ multiplex PCR. The data contain approximately 15,000 clones, roughly 78% of them singletons. The source material was peripheral blood. These receptors were collected from a man in his sixties with active or convalescent COVID-19.

The V call is TRBV9, the J call TRBJ1-2; D unresolved. Trimming took off 3 bases at V and 2 bases at J, with 11 bases between the two ends. CDR3 length: 14 amino acids. Germline V gives CDR1 SGDLS, CDR2 YYNGEE. The DNA of the CDR3 is TGTGCCAGCAGCGACCTATCCTCCAACTATGGCTACACCTTC. It encodes CASSDLSSNYGYTF.

The chain carries TRBV10-1 and TRBJ2-5; 7 positions match TRBD2. The CDR3 runs to 16 residues. Germline CDR1 reads WNHNN; CDR2 reads SYGVQD (reference sequence). Trimming removed 0 bases from V and 7 bases from J; junction bases left unmatched: 11. The CDR3 DNA sequence: TGCGCCAGCAGTGAGTCGAAGGCTAGCGGTGGGGGGACCCAGTACTTC. Protein sequence: CASSESKASGGGTQYF.

This chain uses TRBV27 with TRBJ2-5; D call uncertain. The CDR3 is 13 amino acids. V was trimmed by 5 bases and J by 7 bases, leaving 14 bases between them. Germline CDR1 MNHEY, CDR2 SMNVEV (reference sequence). CDR3 DNA: TGTGCCAGCAGTCCCATTACTGCAGGGACCCAGTACTTC. Translated: CASSPITAGTQYF.

Written as DNA, the CDR3 is TGTGCCAGTACCCCCCCCACAGGGTCCAAAAACATTCAGTACTTC. It is translated as CASTPPTGSKNIQYF. The chain uses TRBV19 and TRBJ2-4, with D perhaps matching TRBD1 (6 bases). There are 15 residues in the CDR3. Germline CDR1 reads LNHDA; CDR2 reads SQIVND (reference sequence). Trimming shortened V by 7 bases and J by 2 bases, and 15 bases separated the two germline ends.

The chain couples TRBV6-1 to TRBJ2-7, with D perhaps TRBD2 (6 bases). In germline, CDR1 is MNHNS, CDR2 SASEGT. Trimming took off 3 bases at V and 1 base at J, with 13 bases between the two ends. The CDR3 runs 15 residues. CDR3 DNA sequence: TGTGCCAGCAGTGATCTGGCAGGGAGGTCCTACGAGCAGTACTTC. Amino acids: CASSDLAGRSYEQYF.

This sequence joins TRBV27 and TRBJ1-6; tentative D call: TRBD1 (6 bases). The CDR3 totals 14 residues. V lost 3 bases and J 8 bases, leaving 11 bases between the germline ends. Looked up from germline, CDR1 is MNHEY and CDR2 is SMNVEV (reference sequence). The chain's CDR3 is CASSFRPGDSPLHF. The CDR3 DNA reads TGTGCCAGCAGTTTTAGGCCAGGGGATTCACCCCTCCACTTT.

This clone was found once. The J gene is TRBJ1-6, the V gene TRBV19; 7 nucleotides align to TRBD1. Germline CDR1 reads LNHDA; CDR2 reads SQIVND (reference sequence). The CDR3 length is 17 residues. The V gene end was trimmed by 6 bases and the J gene end by 4 bases; junction bases not matched to a gene: 12. The CDR3 protein is CASSRGTAGFYNSPLHF. CDR3 in DNA: TGTGCCAGTAGCCGGGGGACAGCGGGCTTTTATAATTCACCCCTCCACTTT.

The chain carries TRBV6-6 and TRBJ1-2, with D tentatively TRBD1 (5 bases). This CDR3 contains 13 residues. Trimming pared 5 bases from V and 7 bases from J, leaving 14 bases between. CDR1 MNHNY and CDR2 SVGAGI come from the germline V gene (reference sequence). CDR3: CASSPQGGGGYTF. CDR3 nucleotide sequence: TGTGCCAGCAGTCCGCAGGGAGGTGGTGGCTACACCTTC.

The CDR3 loop is CASRQDPGGGNTEAFF. DNA for the CDR3: TGTGCCAGTCGTCAGGACCCAGGGGGCGGAAACACTGAAGCTTTCTTT. The rearrangement joins TRBV27 to TRBJ1-1, with TRBD1 identical over 8 bases. V lost 9 bases, J lost 2 bases, and 14 bases stayed unmatched. The CDR3 sequence is 16 residues long. CDR1 MNHEY and CDR2 SMNVEV come from the germline V gene (reference sequence).

The DNA for the CDR3 is TGCGCCAGCAGCCCACGGACAGGGCGAGGCACCGGGGAGCTGTTTTTT. It is translated as CASSPRTGRGTGELFF. The gene calls are TRBV4-1 and TRBJ2-2, with TRBD1 matching 8 bases. V shed 4 bases, J shed 4 bases, and the junction held 8 bases outside the gene matches. Germline CDR1 and CDR2: MGHRA and YSYEKL. This CDR3 region has 16 residues.

This sequence joins TRBV7-2 and TRBJ1-5; TRBD1 is a possible D gene (5 bases). The CDR3 contains 13 residues. The V end lost 4 bases, the J end lost 4 bases, and 8 bases lay between the germline ends. CDR1 SGHTA and CDR2 FQGNSA come from the germline V gene. The CDR3 bases are TGTGCCAGCAGCTCCGGACAAAATCAGCCCCAGCATTTT. Amino acid sequence: CASSSGQNQPQHF.

This sequence joins TRBV7-3 and TRBJ2-2, with D uncertain. Per the germline V gene, CDR1 is SGHTA and CDR2 is FQGTGA. This CDR3 is built from 14 residues. Deletions cut 7 bases from V and 0 bases from J, with 9 bases between. The CDR3 bases are TGTGCCAGCACTAGTGCCGCGAACACCGGGGAGCTGTTTTTT. This sequence encodes CASTSAANTGELFF.

V gene TRBV11-3 combines with J gene TRBJ2-5; 11 nucleotides agree with TRBD1. V gave up 8 bases and J gave up 1 base; unmatched junction bases: 3. Germline CDR1 SGHNT, CDR2 YENEEA. The CDR3 contains 14 residues. The CDR3: CASRTGGLQETQYF. DNA of the CDR3: TGTGCCAGCCGGACAGGGGGCCTCCAAGAGACCCAGTACTTC.

J is TRBJ1-5 and V is TRBV7-2, with 7 bases that match TRBD1. There are 16 residues in the CDR3. In germline, CDR1 is SGHTA, CDR2 FQGNSA. The trim removed 1 base at V and 0 bases at J, leaving 3 bases unmatched. The CDR3 DNA is TGTGCCAGCAGCTTAGTAGGGACAGTTAGCAATCAGCCCCAGCATTTT. Its protein product is CASSLVGTVSNQPQHF.

The V gene is TRBV6-4, the J gene TRBJ2-7; the D is unclear. Trimming stripped 7 bases from V and 3 bases from J, with 13 bases between. Germline V gene lookup returns CDR1 MRHNA and CDR2 SNTAGT. CDR3 length equals 13 residues. CDR3 sequence reads: CASTPSPDYEQYF. The CDR3 DNA follows: TGTGCCAGCACTCCGAGCCCCGACTACGAGCAGTACTTC.

The V and J genes are TRBV28 and TRBJ1-1; 8 bases are a match to TRBD1. Germline V gene sequence: CDR1 MDHEN, CDR2 SYDVKM. V trimming: 3 bases; J trimming: 3 bases; junction bases outside the gene matches: 9. The CDR3 length is 16 residues. CDR3 sequence reads: CASSLGGQGRDTEAFF. Written as DNA, the CDR3 is TGTGCCAGCAGTTTGGGAGGACAGGGTAGGGACACTGAAGCTTTCTTT.

This clone is medium-sized by share. The chain links TRBV7-9 to TRBJ2-1; 10 bases line up with TRBD1. V was pared by 5 bases and J by 1 base, with 8 bases of the junction left unmatched. The CDR3 is made up of 17 amino acids. Germline V CDR1 and CDR2: SEHNR, FQNEAQ (reference sequence). This CDR3 reads CASSLRGGQGSYNEQFF. CDR3 bases: TGTGCCAGCAGCCTAAGGGGGGGACAGGGGTCCTACAATGAGCAGTTCTTC.

Here the CDR3 DNA reads TGTGCCAGTAGTATGGGCCTCAGGGACTCGACTGGGGCCAACGTCCTGACTTTC. Its protein product is CASSMGLRDSTGANVLTF. The chain uses TRBV19 and TRBJ2-6; perhaps TRBD2 as D (6 bases). The CDR3 has 18 amino acids. The germline gives CDR1 LNHDA, CDR2 SQIVND (reference sequence). Trimming removed 3 bases from V and 2 bases from J, with 17 bases in between.

The sample holds one count of this clone. V usage is TRBV12-5 and J usage is TRBJ2-5, with 9 bases fitting TRBD2. The CDR3 length is 16 residues. V shed 1 base, J shed 2 bases, and the junction held 5 bases outside the gene matches. Germline CDR1 and CDR2: LGHNT and FRNRAP. As DNA, the CDR3 is TGTGCTAGTGGTTTGGGAGCGGGGGGCGGGCAAGAGACCCAGTACTTC. It yields the protein CASGLGAGGGQETQYF.

The gene calls are TRBV9 and TRBJ2-3; 15 bases are shared with TRBD2. V trimming: 4 bases; J trimming: 8 bases; junction bases outside the gene matches: 11. The CDR3 covers 17 residues. Germline assignment: CDR1 SGDLS and CDR2 YYNGEE. CDR3 in DNA: TGTGCCAGCAGCCCGCCCGGGACTAGCGGGGGGACGGCTACGCAGTATTTT. Protein product: CASSPPGTSGGTATQYF. The whole variable domain, filled in from reference TRBV9 and TRBJ2-3, reads DSGVTQTPKHLITATGQRVTLRCSPRSGDLSVYWYQQSLDQGLQFLIQYYNGEERAKGNILERFSAQQFPDLHSELNLSSLELGDSALYFCASSPPGTSGGTATQYFGPGTRLTVL.

This clone was found once. The rearrangement uses TRBV9 and TRBJ1-4; D not certain. CDR3 size: 14 residues. Germline V gene data show CDR1 as SGDLS and CDR2 as YYNGEE. Between the trimmed V and J ends, which lost 6 bases and 5 bases, there was a span of 14 bases. This CDR3 reads CASNRGEKNEKLFF. CDR3 DNA: TGTGCCAGCAACCGAGGTGAAAAAAATGAAAAACTGTTTTTT. Supplemented by reference TRBV9 and TRBJ1-4, the full variable domain reads DSGVTQTPKHLITATGQRVTLRCSPRSGDLSVYWYQQSLDQGLQFLIQYYNGEERAKGNILERFSAQQFPDLHSELNLSSLELGDSALYFCASNRGEKNEKLFFGSGTQLSVL.

This clone has only a few counts. The chain uses TRBV7-9 and TRBJ2-1, with 7 bases identical to TRBD1. The V gene's germline CDR1 is SEHNR and CDR2 FQNEAQ (reference sequence). The CDR3 runs 13 residues. J was trimmed by 7 bases and V by 5 bases; bases with no gene match: 5. CDR3 DNA sequence: TGTGCCAGCAGCCGCACAGGGGTAAATGAGCAGTTCTTC. Its protein is CASSRTGVNEQFF.

This clone came up a few times. The chain carries TRBV5-4 and TRBJ2-7, with TRBD2 identical over 7 bases. From germline, CDR1 is SGHNT and CDR2 YYREEE (reference sequence). The CDR3 is made up of 17 amino acids. Germline trimming cut 1 base from V and 4 bases from J; bases unmatched to any gene: 14. CDR3 DNA sequence: TGTGCCAGCAGCTTGTCCCCGGGGGGTAGCGGTGCGTACGAGCAGTACTTC. It specifies CASSLSPGGSGAYEQYF.